This entry concerns a single T cell receptor (beta chain). The Seattle patients joined while their infection was active and were tracked longitudinally afterward. This sample was taken from a study of blood T cell repertoires in COVID-19. Libraries were prepared by immunoSEQ multiplex PCR; TCRdb keeps only in-frame clonotypes and omits some of them. Here the sample spans some 150,000 clones, approximately 81% being singletons. Material for sequencing was peripheral blood. This TCR was sampled from a woman in her 70s with COVID-19, enrolled during active disease.

The CDR3 protein is CASSLGGGTNTGELFF. CDR3 DNA sequence: TGTGCCAGCAGCTTGGGCGGCGGGACGAACACCGGGGAGCTGTTTTTT. The gene calls are TRBV5-8 and TRBJ2-2; tentatively, D is TRBD2 (6 bases). Per germline, CDR1 SGHTS and CDR2 YDEGEE. Trimming cost V 0 bases and J 0 bases, with 9 bases left between them. The CDR3 is 16 amino acids.